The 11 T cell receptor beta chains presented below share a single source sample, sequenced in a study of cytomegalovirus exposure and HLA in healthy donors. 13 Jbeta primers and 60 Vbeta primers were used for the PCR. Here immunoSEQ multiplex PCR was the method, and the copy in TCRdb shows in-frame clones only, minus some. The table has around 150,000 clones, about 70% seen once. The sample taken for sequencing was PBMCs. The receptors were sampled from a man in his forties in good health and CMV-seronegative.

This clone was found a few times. CDR3 coding DNA: TGTGCCAGCTCACGAGGACAGAATGAAAAACTGTTTTTT. As protein: CASSRGQNEKLFF. The chain uses TRBV18 and TRBJ1-4; D possibly corresponds to TRBD1 (6 bases). Germline assignment: CDR1 KGHSH and CDR2 LQKENI. The CDR3 has 13 amino acids. With 4 bases removed from V and 5 bases from J, the gap between germline ends came to 8 bases. Filled out from reference TRBV18 and TRBJ1-4, the complete variable domain reads NAGVMQNPRHLVRRRGQEARLRCSPMKGHSHVYWYRQLPEEGLKFMVYLQKENIIDESGMPKERFSAEFPKEGPSILRIQQVVRGDSAAYFCASSRGQNEKLFFGSGTQLSVL.

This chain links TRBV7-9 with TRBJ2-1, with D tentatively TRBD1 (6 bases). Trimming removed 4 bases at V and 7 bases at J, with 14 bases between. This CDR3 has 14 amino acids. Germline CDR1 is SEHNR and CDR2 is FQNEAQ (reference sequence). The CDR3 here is CASSYPDRWNEQFF. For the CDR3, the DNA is TGTGCCAGCAGCTACCCAGACAGGTGGAATGAGCAGTTCTTC. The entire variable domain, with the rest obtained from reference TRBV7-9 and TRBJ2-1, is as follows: DTGVSQNPRHKITKRGQNVTFRCDPISEHNRLYWYRQTLGQGPEFLTYFQNEAQLEKSRLLSDRFSAERPKGSFSTLEIQRTEQGDSAMYLCASSYPDRWNEQFFGPGTRLTVL.

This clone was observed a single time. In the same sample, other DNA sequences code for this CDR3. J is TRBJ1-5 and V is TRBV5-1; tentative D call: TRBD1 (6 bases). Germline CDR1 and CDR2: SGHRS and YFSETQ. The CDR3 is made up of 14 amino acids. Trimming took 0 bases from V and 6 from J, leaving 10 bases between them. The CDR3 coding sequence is TGCGCCAGCAGCTTGGGGCAGGGGACTCAGCCCCAGCATTTT. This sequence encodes CASSLGQGTQPQHF.

Here the CDR3 reads CASSSSGTGSSPLHF. The CDR3 coding sequence is TGCGCCAGCAGCTCGTCCGGGACAGGCTCTTCACCCCTCCACTTT. The chain carries TRBV5-1 and TRBJ1-6; 8 positions agree with TRBD1. The CDR3 loop spans 15 amino acids. Germline V CDR1 and CDR2: SGHRS, YFSETQ. The V gene end was trimmed by 3 bases and the J gene end by 9 bases; junction bases not matched to a gene: 8.

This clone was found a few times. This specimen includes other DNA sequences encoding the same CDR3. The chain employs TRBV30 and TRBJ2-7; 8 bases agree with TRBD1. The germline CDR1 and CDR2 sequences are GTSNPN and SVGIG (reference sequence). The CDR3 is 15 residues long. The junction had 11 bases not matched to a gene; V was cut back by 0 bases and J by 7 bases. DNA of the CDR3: TGTGCCTGGAGTGTACTAGGACAGGGCCGTAGGGAGCAGTACTTC. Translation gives CAWSVLGQGRREQYF.

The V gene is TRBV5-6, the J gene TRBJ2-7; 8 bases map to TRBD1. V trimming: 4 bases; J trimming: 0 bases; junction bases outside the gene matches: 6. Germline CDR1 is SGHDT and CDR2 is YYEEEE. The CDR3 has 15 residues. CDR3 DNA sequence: TGTGCCAGCAGCCCCGACAGGGGAAGCTCCTACGAGCAGTACTTC. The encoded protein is CASSPDRGSSYEQYF.

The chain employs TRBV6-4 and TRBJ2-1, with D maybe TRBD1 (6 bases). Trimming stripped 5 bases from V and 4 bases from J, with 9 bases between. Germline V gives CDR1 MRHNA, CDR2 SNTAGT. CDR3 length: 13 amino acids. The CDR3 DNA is TGTGCCAGCAGTCCCCAGGGGTACAATGAGCAGTTCTTC. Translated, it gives CASSPQGYNEQFF.

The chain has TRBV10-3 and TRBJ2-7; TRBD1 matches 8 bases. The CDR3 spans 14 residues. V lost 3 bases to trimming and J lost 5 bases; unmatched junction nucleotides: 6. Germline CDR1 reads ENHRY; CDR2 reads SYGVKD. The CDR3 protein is CAISDGQGAHEQYF. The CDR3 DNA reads TGTGCCATCAGTGACGGACAGGGCGCGCACGAGCAGTACTTC.

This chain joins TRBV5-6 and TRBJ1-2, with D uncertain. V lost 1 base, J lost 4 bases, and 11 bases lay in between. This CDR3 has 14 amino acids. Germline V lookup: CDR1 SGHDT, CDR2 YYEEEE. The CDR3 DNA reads TGTGCCAGCAGCTTGCACCAACCCGGCTATGGCTACACCTTC. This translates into CASSLHQPGYGYTF.

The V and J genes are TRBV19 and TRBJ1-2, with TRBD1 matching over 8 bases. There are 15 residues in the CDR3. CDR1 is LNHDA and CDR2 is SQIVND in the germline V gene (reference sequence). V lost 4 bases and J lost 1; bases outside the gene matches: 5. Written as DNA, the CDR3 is TGTGCCAGTAGTAAGGGACAGGCTCATAACTATGGCTACACCTTC. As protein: CASSKGQAHNYGYTF.

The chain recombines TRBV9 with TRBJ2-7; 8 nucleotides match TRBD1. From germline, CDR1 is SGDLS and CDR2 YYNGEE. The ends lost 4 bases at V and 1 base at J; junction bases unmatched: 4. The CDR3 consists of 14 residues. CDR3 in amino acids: CASSPQGDSYEQYF. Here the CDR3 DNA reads TGTGCCAGCAGCCCACAGGGGGATTCCTACGAGCAGTACTTC.